This TCR beta chain was recovered during a study of shared clonotypes between healthy human individuals. Study-level findings and limits: Rarefaction showed sorted-subset sequencing was incomplete despite large depth.

Donation came from healthy HIV-negative adults that had no recent acute infections or vaccinations. Germline V gene data show CDR1 as MDHEN and CDR2 as SYDVKM. After removal of 8 bases from V and 2 bases from J, the junction contained 9 bases not matched to a gene. The CDR3 loop spans 15 amino acids. On this clone itself: Its cognate antigen is unknown.

TCRdb's copy holds only in-frame clones and misses some; the assay was immunoSEQ multiplex PCR. Among 730,000 or so clones listed, about two thirds were seen once. This TCR came from a woman under 40 in good health. Sequences were obtained from memory CD4+ T cells sorted from blood. As to subset: CD45RA-negative fraction. The J gene is TRBJ2-7, the V gene TRBV28, with TRBD1 identical over 10 bases. In DNA form, the CDR3 reads TGTGCCAGCCTGGGGGGGGGACAGGGGACCTACGAGCAGTACTTC. Protein: CASLGGGQGTYEQYF.